These 11 T cell receptor beta chains originate from one sample sequenced in a study of blood T cell repertoires in COVID-19. Assay used: immunoSEQ multiplex PCR; TCRdb lists only in-frame clones, some missing. The sample carries under 50,000 clones, 88% recorded once. The source material was peripheral blood. These receptors came from a man aged 45-65 years with active COVID-19.

The V and J genes are TRBV12-3 or TRBV12-4 and TRBJ2-7, with 8 bases aligning to TRBD1. Unmatched junction bases numbered 6, after V lost 3 bases and J lost 11 bases. The CDR3 contains 12 residues. DNA of the CDR3: TGTGCCAGCAGTTTGGGGACAGGCGGGGAGTACTTC. This encodes CASSLGTGGEYF.

This chain connects TRBV25-1 to TRBJ2-2, with 8 bases identical to TRBD1. The CDR3 runs to 16 residues. Germline CDR1 is MGHDK and CDR2 is SYGVNS. The ends lost 2 bases at V and 6 bases at J; junction bases unmatched: 8. In DNA form, the CDR3 reads TGTGCCAGCAGTGAACGATCGGACAGGGTACCCGGGGAGCTGTTTTTT. Translation: CASSERSDRVPGELFF.

The chain has TRBV7-2 and TRBJ2-3, with TRBD2 matching 11 bases. The CDR3 contains 16 residues. With V trimmed by 5 bases and J by 5 bases, 9 bases remained unmatched. Germline V gene data show CDR1 as SGHTA and CDR2 as FQGNSA. CDR3 protein: CASSNRLAGSGDTQYF. Written as DNA, the CDR3 is TGTGCCAGCAGCAACCGACTAGCGGGAAGCGGAGATACGCAGTATTTT.

CDR3 sequence (DNA): TGCAGCATCTGGAAGGGACAGGGGACTAGCTGCTACGAGCAGTACTTC. Translated: CSIWKGQGTSCYEQYF. The chain uses TRBV29-1 and TRBJ2-7; possible D gene TRBD1, 10 bases. The germline gives CDR1 SQVTM, CDR2 ANQGSEA. CDR3 size: 16 residues. The V end was cut by 8 bases, the J end by 3 bases, with 26 bases between.

This clone was recorded once. The CDR3 is CASRGGEGPRETQYF. The CDR3 region has the DNA TGTGCCAGCAGAGGAGGTGAGGGTCCCAGGGAGACCCAGTACTTC. The rearrangement joins TRBV28 to TRBJ2-5; D may be TRBD2 (5 bases). V lost 6 bases and J 5 bases, leaving 19 bases between the germline ends. CDR3 length: 15 amino acids. Germline CDR1 MDHEN, CDR2 SYDVKM. The variable domain in full, completed from reference TRBV28 and TRBJ2-5, reads DVKVTQSSRYLVKRTGEKVFLECVQDMDHENMFWYRQDPGLGLRLIYFSYDVKMKEKGDIPEGYSVSREKKERFSLILESASTNQTSMYLCASRGGEGPRETQYFGPGTRLLVL.

V and J are TRBV28 and TRBJ1-6; 7 nucleotides align to TRBD1. V trimming: 6 bases; J trimming: 4 bases; junction bases outside the gene matches: 3. CDR1 is MDHEN and CDR2 is SYDVKM in the germline V gene. This CDR3 has 14 residues. Written as DNA, the CDR3 is TGTGCCAGCAGCCTGGGACAGTATAATTCACCCCTCCACTTT. This sequence encodes CASSLGQYNSPLHF.

The V call is TRBV5-4, the J call TRBJ1-4; D is perhaps TRBD1 (5 bases). Germline loops: CDR1 SGHNT, CDR2 YYREEE (reference sequence). CDR3 size: 15 residues. V lost 4 bases and J lost 10, with 20 bases in between. Written as DNA, the CDR3 is TGTGCCAGCAGCCCCCCCGGGACGGGGGAGACAAAACTGTTTTTT. Protein product: CASSPPGTGETKLFF.

The chain links TRBV27 to TRBJ2-2; D unresolved. Germline V gives CDR1 MNHEY, CDR2 SMNVEV (reference sequence). The CDR3 has 14 residues. The V end lost 3 bases, the J end lost 4 bases, and 9 bases lay between the germline ends. CDR3 region: CASSLWAVTGELFF. The CDR3, as DNA: TGTGCCAGCAGTTTGTGGGCAGTCACCGGGGAGCTGTTTTTT.

V usage is TRBV29-1 and J usage is TRBJ1-1; D gene ambiguous. CDR1 is SQVTM and CDR2 is ANQGSEA in the germline V gene. This CDR3 comprises 10 residues. The V end lost 2 bases, the J end lost 11 bases, and 9 bases lay between the germline ends. CDR3 protein: CSVERRKAFF. In nucleotides, the CDR3 is TGCAGCGTTGAAAGGAGAAAGGCTTTCTTT.

This chain joins TRBV25-1 and TRBJ2-7, with no clear D. The V gene's germline CDR1 is MGHDK and CDR2 SYGVNS. V shed 4 bases and J shed 12 bases, with 10 bases lying between them. The CDR3 runs to 10 residues. The chain's CDR3 is CASSGYRLYF. CDR3 sequence (DNA): TGTGCCAGCAGTGGGTACAGATTGTACTTC.

This clone appeared once. The chain is built from TRBV28 and TRBJ2-1; 9 bases map to TRBD2. After removal of 4 bases from V and 0 bases from J, the junction contained 10 bases not matched to a gene. The CDR3 has 18 amino acids. Germline lookup yields CDR1 MDHEN and CDR2 SYDVKM. The CDR3 reads CASSSPGLASSSYNEQFF. In nucleotides, the CDR3 is TGTGCCAGCAGTTCCCCGGGACTAGCATCCAGCTCCTACAATGAGCAGTTCTTC.